The entry that follows covers one T cell receptor beta chain sequence. Its antigen is as yet unknown. This record comes from a study of shared clonotypes between healthy human individuals. Study results and limitations: Only blood was sampled, and tissue TCR repertoires likely differ from blood ones. Clonotype sharing among donors, it was expected, would be affected by sequencing depth.

It was into CD45RA+ naive and CD45RA-negative memory subsets that the CD4+ cells were split. Method: immunoSEQ multiplex PCR; TCRdb's copy keeps in-frame clones and lacks some. This sample has millions of clones; 85% to 95% occur once, and the top ten carry roughly 0.15%. The clonotype comes from a man between 18 and 35 years old in good health. Sequencing input: naive CD4+ T cells sorted from blood. Subset specified: CD45RA+ positively selected.

This chain's CDR3 is CASSLSAGSGSPLHF. Here the CDR3 DNA reads TGTGCCAGCAGTTTATCGGCCGGTTCTGGTTCACCCCTCCACTTT. This sequence joins TRBV27 and TRBJ1-6; the D is unclear. Germline CDR1 is MNHEY and CDR2 is SMNVEV (reference sequence). Trimming shortened V by 0 bases and J by 9 bases, and 12 bases separated the two germline ends. The CDR3 runs 15 residues.